This record concerns one T cell receptor (beta chain) sequence. How the authors handled the data: Scientists estimated how many nucleated cells there were by amplifying reference gene primers. TCRdb's copy holds only in-frame clones and misses some; the assay was immunoSEQ multiplex PCR. V and J calls and clone size come straight from that table; D and trimming were deduced from the DNA. Of around 250,000 clones listed, about 83% are singletons. Trimming stripped 4 bases from V and 5 bases from J, with 14 bases between. From germline, CDR1 is LNHDA and CDR2 SQIVND (reference sequence). This CDR3 contains 14 residues. This sample stems from a study of blood T cell repertoires in COVID-19. The overall study: The samples span acute and convalescent COVID-19 from the United States, Italy and Spain.

The V call is TRBV19, the J call TRBJ1-2; tentatively, D is TRBD1 (6 bases). The sample consisted of peripheral blood. The TCR sequence derives from a man at least 80 years old with acute or convalescent COVID-19. The CDR3 loop is CASSTQQGSYGYTF. CDR3 in DNA: TGTGCCAGTAGTACCCAACAGGGAAGTTATGGCTACACCTTC. The full variable domain, completed using reference TRBV19 and TRBJ1-2, is DGGITQSPKYLFRKEGQNVTLSCEQNLNHDAMYWYRQDPGQGLRLIYYSQIVNDFQKGDIAEGYSVSREKKESFPLTVTSAQKNPTAFYLCASSTQQGSYGYTFGSGTRLTVV.